This paragraph covers one T cell receptor beta chain sequence. Its antigen is still unknown. The sample's time point: pretreatment peripheral blood. Patients' urothelial carcinoma was locally advanced or metastatic. Sample numbers ranged from 1 to 8 per patient, encompassing pretreatment and on-treatment collections. These data come from a study of PD-L1 blockade in urothelial cancer. About the study: Researchers found blood samples held a median of around 140,000 T cells. Regarding the study as a whole: Lower than median blood TCR clonality before treatment predicted better survival.

CDR3 length: 16 residues. Germline CDR1 and CDR2: SGHTA and FQGTGA. Deletions cut 2 bases from V and 0 bases from J, with 13 bases between. Profiling relied on immunoSEQ multiplex PCR, and the TCRdb table lists in-frame clones only, not all of them. The data show tens of thousands of clones, roughly 90% seen once. V is TRBV7-3 and J is TRBJ1-1; D is perhaps TRBD1 (5 bases). Sequenced material: PBMCs, taken around atezolizumab (anti-PD-L1) treatment. This receptor was taken from a woman older than 75 with urothelial cancer. The CDR3 protein is CASSLGAGAMNTEAFF. CDR3 nucleotides: TGTGCCAGCAGCTTAGGGGCGGGAGCCATGAACACTGAAGCTTTCTTT.